This TCR beta chain was captured by sequencing in a study of tumor and adjacent non-tumor tissue in lung cancer. Whole-study context: Patients comprised 12 adenocarcinoma, 2 squamous cell carcinoma and 1 small cell lung cancer.

This clonotype showed up just once. What it binds is unknown. The junction shows a germline mismatch at one end, possibly a read error. The study's findings and limits: Normal lung showed higher cumulative top 100 clone frequency than tumor.

This CDR3 has 14 amino acids. CDR1 is SGHRS, CDR2 YFSETQ, per germline. This sample's RNA came from whole unsorted tissue. The library came from three nested PCR rounds adapted from ARM-PCR protocols. TCRdb independently ran MiXCR on the multiplex PCR reads; one entry per CDR3 protein. The sample carries 100,000 to 150,000 distinct CDR3 sequences, about 66% recorded once. The rearrangement uses TRBV5-1 and TRBJ2-3; either TRBD1 or TRBD2 may fit D (5 bases each). The sample was lung tumor tissue. The clonotype originates from a man younger than 45 with non-small cell lung cancer. The CDR3 coding sequence is TGCACCAGCAGTCCACGGGACAGCACAGATACGCAGTATTTT. This encodes CTSSPRDSTDTQYF.